This T cell receptor (beta chain) was recorded in a study of blood T cell repertoires in COVID-19 (TCRdb year 2020). As for the study more broadly: Collaborator samples came from the United States, Italy and Spain and covered acute and convalescent phases of COVID-19. The dataset comprised deeply sampled blood TCRbeta repertoires from subjects exposed to, actively infected with, or recovered from COVID-19. Sample metadata almost always included a de-identified subject ID, COVID-19 status, age in years and sex. A freely available public database, intended as a resource for researchers studying the immune response to SARS-CoV-2, is where the repertoires were released. The material from the prospective study consisted of cDNA or gDNA derived from T cells, B-cell-depleted T cells, or PBMCs. The samples were drawn from two sources: the first 160 participants of the ongoing ImmuneRACE study, and 950 to 1,500 subjects contributed by 6 global collaborators. Where available, HLA class I and class II types were taken from metadata supplied by the sample provider and were not determined by assay-based typing. The investigation overall reported the following: How much clinical and demographic metadata was included differed by source and by participant, and the metadata was provided uncurated.

Details on this clone: Its antigen is still unknown. Base qualities are missing; no much larger clone stands one base away.

TCRbeta CDR3 regions were amplified from genomic DNA by means of the immunoSEQ Assay, a bias-controlled multiplex PCR. The study's processing was this. Nucleated cell counts per sample were estimated from amplification of reference gene primers within the assay. To quantify the absolute abundance of each unique TCRbeta CDR3 rearrangement, sequence reads were collapsed and filtered. For each sample, productive Simpson clonality was calculated as the square root of Simpson's diversity index across productive rearrangements. Imported from immuneACCESS, the table was reduced by TCRdb to in-frame sequences with V and J called. These copies leave out some clones; in studies compared against another copy, an unresolved V gene accounts for under half, and the cause of the remainder is not known. The V and J calls and clone size were taken over from that table, and D and trimming were inferred from the DNA. The sample table holds around 290,000 clones, of which under 90% were seen once. Of the sample, less than 2% is held by the ten largest clones.

CDR1 and CDR2, looked up from the germline V gene (reference sequence), are GTSNPN and SVGIG. Including the terminal cysteine and phenylalanine, the CDR3 comprises 14 residues. This entry keeps only the CDR3 DNA: 42 bases, framed from base 1. V and J are truncated by 5 bases and 8 bases respectively, leaving an intervening sequence of 21 bases. Enrolling through a virtual design, the prospective study's participants ranged in age from roughly 18 to 89 years and lived across 24 United States geographic areas. Cohort assignment in the prospective study relied on participant-reported clinical history from a screening survey and a study questionnaire. Recovered participants in ImmuneRACE Cohort 3 were defined by two consecutive negative NP/OP PCR tests, clearance by a healthcare professional, or resolution of symptoms. Mobile phlebotomists in the prospective study collected whole blood, serum and a nasopharyngeal or oropharyngeal swab from every participant. Prospective study participants could optionally give additional blood draws and questionnaires over an approximately 2-month period. Before DNA extraction, blood samples from the prospective study were shipped at room temperature or frozen.

The TCR comes from a middle-aged woman who had recovered from COVID-19. The chain is made from TRBV30 and TRBJ1-2; 6 matching bases give a weak D call of TRBD1. Specimen: PBMCs or T cells enriched from blood (not recorded which). This receptor has the CDR3 CAWCGGGGVSGYTF. The nucleotide sequence is TGTGCCTGGTGTGGGGGAGGGGGGGTAAGCGGCTACACCTTC.